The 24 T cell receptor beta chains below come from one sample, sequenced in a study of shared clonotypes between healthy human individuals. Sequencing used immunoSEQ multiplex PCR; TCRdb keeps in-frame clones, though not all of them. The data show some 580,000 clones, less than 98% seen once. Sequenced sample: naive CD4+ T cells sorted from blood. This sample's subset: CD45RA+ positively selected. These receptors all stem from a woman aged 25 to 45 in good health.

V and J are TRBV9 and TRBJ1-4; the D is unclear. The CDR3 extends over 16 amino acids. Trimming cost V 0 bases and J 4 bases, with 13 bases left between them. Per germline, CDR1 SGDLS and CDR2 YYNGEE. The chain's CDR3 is CASSVATWHNNEKLFF. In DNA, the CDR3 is TGTGCCAGCAGCGTAGCTACTTGGCATAATAATGAAAAACTGTTTTTT.

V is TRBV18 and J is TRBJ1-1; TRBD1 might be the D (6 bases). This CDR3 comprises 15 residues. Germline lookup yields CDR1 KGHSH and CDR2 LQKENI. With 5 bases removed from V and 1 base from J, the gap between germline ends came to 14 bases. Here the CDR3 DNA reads TGTGCCAGCTCATTCCTTGACAGGACGAACACTGAAGCTTTCTTT. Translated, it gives CASSFLDRTNTEAFF. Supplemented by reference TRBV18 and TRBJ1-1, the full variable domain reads NAGVMQNPRHLVRRRGQEARLRCSPMKGHSHVYWYRQLPEEGLKFMVYLQKENIIDESGMPKERFSAEFPKEGPSILRIQQVVRGDSAAYFCASSFLDRTNTEAFFGQGTRLTVV.

CDR3 coding DNA: TGTGCCAGCAGTCCCCTAGTAAAAGCCCCAGCCTATGGCTACACCTTC. Protein: CASSPLVKAPAYGYTF. This chain links TRBV27 with TRBJ1-2; D is ambiguous. This CDR3 region has 16 residues. The germline V gene has CDR1 MNHEY and CDR2 SMNVEV (reference sequence). The V end lost 5 bases, the J end lost 4 bases, and 20 bases lay between the germline ends.

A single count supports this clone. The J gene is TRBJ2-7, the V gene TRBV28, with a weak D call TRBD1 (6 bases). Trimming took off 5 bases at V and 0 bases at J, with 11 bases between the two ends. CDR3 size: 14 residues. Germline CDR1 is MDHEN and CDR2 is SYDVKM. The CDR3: CASSVYRDSYEQYF. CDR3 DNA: TGTGCCAGCAGTGTGTACAGGGACTCCTACGAGCAGTACTTC. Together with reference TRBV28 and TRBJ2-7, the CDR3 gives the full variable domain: DVKVTQSSRYLVKRTGEKVFLECVQDMDHENMFWYRQDPGLGLRLIYFSYDVKMKEKGDIPEGYSVSREKKERFSLILESASTNQTSMYLCASSVYRDSYEQYFGPGTRLTVT.

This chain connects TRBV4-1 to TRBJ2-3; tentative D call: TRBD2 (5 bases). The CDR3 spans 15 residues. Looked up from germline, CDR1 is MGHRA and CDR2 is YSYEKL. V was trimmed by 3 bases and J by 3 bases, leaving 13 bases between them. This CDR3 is CASSQVGVATDTQYF. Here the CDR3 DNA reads TGCGCCAGCAGCCAGGTGGGAGTGGCGACAGATACGCAGTATTTT.

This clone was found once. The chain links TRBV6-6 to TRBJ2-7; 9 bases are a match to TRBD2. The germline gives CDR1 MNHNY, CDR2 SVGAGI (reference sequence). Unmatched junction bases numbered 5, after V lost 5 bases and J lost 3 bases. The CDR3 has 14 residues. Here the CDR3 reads CASSPREGLYEQYF. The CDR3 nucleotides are TGTGCCAGCAGTCCGCGGGAGGGCCTCTACGAGCAGTACTTC.

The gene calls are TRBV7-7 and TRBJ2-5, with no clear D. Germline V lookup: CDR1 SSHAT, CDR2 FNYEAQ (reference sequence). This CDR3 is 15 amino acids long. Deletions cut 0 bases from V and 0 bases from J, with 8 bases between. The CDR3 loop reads CASSLAPTDQETQYF. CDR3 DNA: TGTGCCAGCAGCTTAGCTCCCACAGACCAAGAGACCCAGTACTTC.

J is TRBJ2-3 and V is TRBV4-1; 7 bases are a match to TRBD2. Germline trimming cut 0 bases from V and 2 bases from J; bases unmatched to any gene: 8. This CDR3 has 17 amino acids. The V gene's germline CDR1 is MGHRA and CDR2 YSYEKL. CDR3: CASSQDPLSGLTDTQYF. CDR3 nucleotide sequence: TGCGCCAGCAGCCAAGATCCCCTTAGCGGGCTCACAGATACGCAGTATTTT.

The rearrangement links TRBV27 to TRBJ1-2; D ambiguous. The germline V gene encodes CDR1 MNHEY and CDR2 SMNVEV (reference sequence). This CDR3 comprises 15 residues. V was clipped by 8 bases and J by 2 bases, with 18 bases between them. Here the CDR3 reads CASRSLGTRNYGYTF. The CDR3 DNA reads TGTGCCAGCCGAAGTCTGGGCACCCGGAACTATGGCTACACCTTC.

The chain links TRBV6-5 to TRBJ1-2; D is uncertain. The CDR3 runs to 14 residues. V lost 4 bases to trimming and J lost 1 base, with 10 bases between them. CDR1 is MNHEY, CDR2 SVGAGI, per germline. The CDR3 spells CASSSTRLNYGYTF. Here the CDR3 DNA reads TGTGCCAGCAGTTCTACCCGCCTTAACTATGGCTACACCTTC.

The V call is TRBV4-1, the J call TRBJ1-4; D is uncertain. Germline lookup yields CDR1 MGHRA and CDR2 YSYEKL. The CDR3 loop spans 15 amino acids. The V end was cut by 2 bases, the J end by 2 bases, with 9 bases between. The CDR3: CASSQPGYTNEKLFF. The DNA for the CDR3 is TGCGCCAGCAGCCAACCGGGTTACACTAATGAAAAACTGTTTTTT.

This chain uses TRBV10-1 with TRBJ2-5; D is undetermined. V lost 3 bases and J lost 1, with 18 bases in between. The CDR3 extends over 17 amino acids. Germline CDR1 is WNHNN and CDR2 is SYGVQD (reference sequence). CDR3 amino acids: CASSEGILAAPQETQYF. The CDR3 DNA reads TGCGCCAGCAGTGAAGGGATTCTGGCGGCCCCCCAAGAGACCCAGTACTTC.

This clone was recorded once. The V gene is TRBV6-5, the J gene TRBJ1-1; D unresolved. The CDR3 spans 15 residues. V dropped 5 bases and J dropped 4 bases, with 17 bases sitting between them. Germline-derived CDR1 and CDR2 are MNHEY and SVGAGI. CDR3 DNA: TGTGCCAGCAGTACCCCCTTTGGAGGAGGCACTGAAGCTTTCTTT. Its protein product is CASSTPFGGGTEAFF.

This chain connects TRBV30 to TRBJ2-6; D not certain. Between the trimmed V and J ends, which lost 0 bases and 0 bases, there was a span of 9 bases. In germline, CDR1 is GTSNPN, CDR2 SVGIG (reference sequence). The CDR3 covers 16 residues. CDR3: CAWSVARSSGANVLTF. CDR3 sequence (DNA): TGTGCCTGGAGTGTAGCCCGAAGCTCTGGGGCCAACGTCCTGACTTTC.

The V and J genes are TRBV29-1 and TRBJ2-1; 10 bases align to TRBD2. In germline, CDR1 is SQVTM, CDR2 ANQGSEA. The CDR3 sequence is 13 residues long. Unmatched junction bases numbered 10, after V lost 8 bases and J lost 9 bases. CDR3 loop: CSQRASGRGEQFF. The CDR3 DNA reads TGCAGCCAAAGGGCTAGCGGGAGAGGTGAGCAGTTCTTC.

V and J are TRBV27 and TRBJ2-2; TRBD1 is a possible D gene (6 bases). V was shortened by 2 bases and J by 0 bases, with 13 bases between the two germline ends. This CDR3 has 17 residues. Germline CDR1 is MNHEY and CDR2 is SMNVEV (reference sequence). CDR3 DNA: TGTGCCAGCAGTTTACCAACAGGGCAGCCGAACACCGGGGAGCTGTTTTTT. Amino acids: CASSLPTGQPNTGELFF.

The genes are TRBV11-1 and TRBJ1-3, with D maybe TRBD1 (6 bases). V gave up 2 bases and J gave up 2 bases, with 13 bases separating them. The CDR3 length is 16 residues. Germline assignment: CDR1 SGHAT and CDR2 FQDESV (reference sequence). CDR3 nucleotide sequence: TGTGCCAGCAGCTTAACGACAGGATCGGCTGGAAACACCATATATTTT. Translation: CASSLTTGSAGNTIYF.

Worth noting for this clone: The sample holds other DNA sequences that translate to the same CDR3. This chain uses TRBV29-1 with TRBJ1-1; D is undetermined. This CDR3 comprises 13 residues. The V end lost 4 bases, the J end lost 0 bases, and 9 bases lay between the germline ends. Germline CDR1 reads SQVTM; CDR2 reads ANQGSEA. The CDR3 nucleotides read TGCAGCGTTGGTGGTCGGATGAACACTGAAGCTTTCTTT. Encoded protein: CSVGGRMNTEAFF. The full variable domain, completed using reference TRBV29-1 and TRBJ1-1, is SAVISQKPSRDICQRGTSLTIQCQVDSQVTMMFWYRQQPGQSLTLIATANQGSEATYESGFVIDKFPISRPNLTFSTLTVSNMSPEDSSIYLCSVGGRMNTEAFFGQGTRLTVV.

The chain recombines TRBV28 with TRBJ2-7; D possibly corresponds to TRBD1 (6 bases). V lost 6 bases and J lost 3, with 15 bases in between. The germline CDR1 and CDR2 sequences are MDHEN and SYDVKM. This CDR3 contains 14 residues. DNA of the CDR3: TGTGCCAGCAGGCCCCCCCAGGGGATCTACGAGCAGTACTTC. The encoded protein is CASRPPQGIYEQYF.

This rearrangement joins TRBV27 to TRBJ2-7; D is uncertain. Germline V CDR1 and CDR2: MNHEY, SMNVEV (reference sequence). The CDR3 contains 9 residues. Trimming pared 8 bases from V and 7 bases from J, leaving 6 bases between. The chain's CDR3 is CASGWEQYF. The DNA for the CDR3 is TGTGCCAGCGGCTGGGAGCAGTACTTC.

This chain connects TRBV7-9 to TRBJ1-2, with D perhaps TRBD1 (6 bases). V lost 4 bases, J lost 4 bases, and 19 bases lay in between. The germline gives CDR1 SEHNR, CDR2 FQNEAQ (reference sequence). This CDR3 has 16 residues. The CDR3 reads CASSSGGGVKRYGYTF. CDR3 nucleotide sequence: TGTGCCAGCAGCTCCGGAGGGGGGGTGAAGCGCTATGGCTACACCTTC. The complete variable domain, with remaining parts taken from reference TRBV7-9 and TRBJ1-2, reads DTGVSQNPRHKITKRGQNVTFRCDPISEHNRLYWYRQTLGQGPEFLTYFQNEAQLEKSRLLSDRFSAERPKGSFSTLEIQRTEQGDSAMYLCASSSGGGVKRYGYTFGSGTRLTVV.

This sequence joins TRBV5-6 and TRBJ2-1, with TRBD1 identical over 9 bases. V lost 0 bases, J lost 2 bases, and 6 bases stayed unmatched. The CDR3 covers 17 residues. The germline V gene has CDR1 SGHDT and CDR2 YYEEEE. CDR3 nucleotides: TGTGCCAGCAGCTTGGACCGGACAGGGGTCCCCTACAATGAGCAGTTCTTC. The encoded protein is CASSLDRTGVPYNEQFF.

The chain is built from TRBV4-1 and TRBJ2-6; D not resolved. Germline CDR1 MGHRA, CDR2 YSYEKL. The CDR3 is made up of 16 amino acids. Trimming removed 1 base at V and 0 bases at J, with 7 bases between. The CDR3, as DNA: TGCGCCAGCAGCCAAGCCGCCTTCTCTGGGGCCAACGTCCTGACTTTC. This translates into CASSQAAFSGANVLTF.

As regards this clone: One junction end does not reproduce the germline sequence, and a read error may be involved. The CDR3 spells CAGSQGGQNTDTQYF. The CDR3 nucleotides are TGTGCCGGCAGCCAAGGGGGGCAGAACACAGATACGCAGTATTTT. The J gene is TRBJ2-3, the V gene TRBV4-2; perhaps D is TRBD1 or TRBD2 (6 bases each). In germline, CDR1 is LGHNA, CDR2 YNFKEQ. This CDR3 has 15 residues.